The 9 T cell receptor beta chains listed next were all sequenced from one sample in a study of Graves' ophthalmopathy and Graves' hyperthyroidism. RNA transcripts served as template for amplifying TCR beta CDR3 sequences. RT-PCR with HTBI primers came first, then second-round multiplex PCR. Via MiXCR, TCRdb re-called the multiplex PCR reads, giving one row per CDR3 protein. Of 210,000 or so distinct CDR3 sequences listed, just under 30% are singletons. Source material: peripheral blood. The source is a middle-aged man with Graves' ophthalmopathy.

This chain uses TRBV6-1 with TRBJ2-5, with D possibly matching TRBD1 (6 bases). This CDR3 comprises 14 residues. The V end was cut by 6 bases, the J end by 5 bases, with 16 bases between. Germline lookup yields CDR1 MNHNS and CDR2 SASEGT. The DNA of the CDR3 is TGTGCCAGCAGATGGACAGCTTCAGGGGAGACCCAGTACTTC. It translates to CASRWTASGETQYF.

There are many counts of this clonotype. This rearrangement joins TRBV3-1 to TRBJ2-7; D could derive from TRBD1 or TRBD2 (6 bases each). V was shortened by 0 bases and J by 7 bases, with 16 bases between the two germline ends. Germline lookup yields CDR1 LGHDT and CDR2 YNNKEL (reference sequence). The CDR3 runs 15 residues. This chain's CDR3 is CASSQETGAGQEQYF. For the CDR3, the DNA is TGTGCCAGCAGCCAAGAAACGGGGGCAGGGCAGGAGCAGTACTTC.

V is TRBV12-3 or TRBV12-4 and J is TRBJ1-5; TRBD1 agrees at 9 bases. Trimming removed 2 bases from V and 3 bases from J; junction bases left unmatched: 8. The CDR3 runs to 17 residues. The CDR3 loop is CASSLSRQGVANQPQHF. CDR3 bases: TGTGCCAGCAGTTTATCTAGACAGGGGGTCGCCAATCAGCCCCAGCATTTT.

The table lists this clonotype with many counts. This rearrangement joins TRBV20-1 to TRBJ2-5; weak D call: TRBD1 (6 bases). The CDR3 totals 17 residues. V lost 0 bases and J lost 5, with 22 bases in between. Germline-derived CDR1 and CDR2 are DFQATT and SNEGSKA (reference sequence). The CDR3 here is CSAREGDLARGLETQYF. The CDR3 region has the DNA TGCAGTGCTAGAGAAGGGGACCTGGCCAGGGGTTTGGAGACCCAGTACTTC.

V and J are TRBV30 and TRBJ1-2; D might be TRBD1 (5 bases). V lost 2 bases and J 6 bases, leaving 7 bases between the germline ends. Per germline, CDR1 GTSNPN and CDR2 SVGIG (reference sequence). The CDR3 has 11 residues. The CDR3 loop is CAWSMTDGYTF. The CDR3 DNA sequence: TGTGCCTGGAGTATGACAGATGGCTACACCTTC. The variable domain in full, completed from reference TRBV30 and TRBJ1-2, reads SQTIHQWPATLVQPVGSPLSLECTVEGTSNPNLYWYRQAAGRGLQLLFYSVGIGQISSEVPQNLSASRPQDRQFILSSKKLLLSDSGFYLCAWSMTDGYTFGSGTRLTVV.

This clonotype has at least ten counts. V is TRBV2 and J is TRBJ1-6; a possible D gene is TRBD1 (5 bases). The V end lost 3 bases, the J end lost 8 bases, and 11 bases lay between the germline ends. Germline CDR1 and CDR2: SNHLY and FYNNEI. This CDR3 has 14 residues. The CDR3 DNA follows: TGTGCCAGCAGTGATCTCAGGGAGGATTCACCCCTCCACTTT. Protein: CASSDLREDSPLHF.

This clonotype was seen at least ten times. The genes are TRBV4-1 and TRBJ2-7; D might be TRBD1 or TRBD2, each matching 5 bases. The germline V gene encodes CDR1 MGHRA and CDR2 YSYEKL. The length of the CDR3 is 16 residues. V lost 1 base and J 2 bases, leaving 15 bases between the germline ends. Here the CDR3 DNA reads TGCGCCAGCAGCCAAGTGCAAGGGGACGGGACCTACGAGCAGTACTTC. Translating gives CASSQVQGDGTYEQYF.

V gene TRBV4-2 combines with J gene TRBJ1-5; maybe TRBD1 (6 bases). The V end lost 4 bases, the J end lost 0 bases, and 16 bases lay between the germline ends. The CDR3 length is 17 residues. CDR1 LGHNA and CDR2 YNFKEQ come from the germline V gene. This chain's CDR3 is CASSPGHGADSNQPQHF. The DNA for the CDR3 is TGTGCCAGCAGCCCGGGACATGGGGCGGATAGCAATCAGCCCCAGCATTTT.

This clonotype was picked up many times. The chain joins TRBV30 to TRBJ1-1; the D is unclear. Trimming pared 1 base from V and 13 bases from J, leaving 13 bases between. The germline CDR1 and CDR2 sequences are GTSNPN and SVGIG (reference sequence). The CDR3 is 11 amino acids. CDR3 coding DNA: TGTGCCTGGAGTGCCACCACTGCAGTTTTCTTT. Amino acid sequence: CAWSATTAVFF.